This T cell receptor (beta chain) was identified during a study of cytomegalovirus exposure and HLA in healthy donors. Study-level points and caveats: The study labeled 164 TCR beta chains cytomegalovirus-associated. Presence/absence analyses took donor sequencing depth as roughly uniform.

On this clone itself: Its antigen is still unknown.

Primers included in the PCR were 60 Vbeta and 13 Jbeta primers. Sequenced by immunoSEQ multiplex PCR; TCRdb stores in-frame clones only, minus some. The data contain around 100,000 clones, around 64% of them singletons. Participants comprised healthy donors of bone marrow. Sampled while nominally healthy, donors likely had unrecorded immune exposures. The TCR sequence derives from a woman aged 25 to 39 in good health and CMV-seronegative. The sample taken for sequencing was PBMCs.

The CDR3 bases are TGCAGCGTTGAAGGGGGCCTTGGGGCAGATACGCAGTATTTT. Protein product: CSVEGGLGADTQYF. The chain combines TRBV29-1 with TRBJ2-3; TRBD1 might be the D (5 bases). Per the germline V gene, CDR1 is SQVTM and CDR2 is ANQGSEA. The V and J ends lost 1 base and 4 bases respectively, with 12 bases between them. The CDR3 extends over 14 amino acids.